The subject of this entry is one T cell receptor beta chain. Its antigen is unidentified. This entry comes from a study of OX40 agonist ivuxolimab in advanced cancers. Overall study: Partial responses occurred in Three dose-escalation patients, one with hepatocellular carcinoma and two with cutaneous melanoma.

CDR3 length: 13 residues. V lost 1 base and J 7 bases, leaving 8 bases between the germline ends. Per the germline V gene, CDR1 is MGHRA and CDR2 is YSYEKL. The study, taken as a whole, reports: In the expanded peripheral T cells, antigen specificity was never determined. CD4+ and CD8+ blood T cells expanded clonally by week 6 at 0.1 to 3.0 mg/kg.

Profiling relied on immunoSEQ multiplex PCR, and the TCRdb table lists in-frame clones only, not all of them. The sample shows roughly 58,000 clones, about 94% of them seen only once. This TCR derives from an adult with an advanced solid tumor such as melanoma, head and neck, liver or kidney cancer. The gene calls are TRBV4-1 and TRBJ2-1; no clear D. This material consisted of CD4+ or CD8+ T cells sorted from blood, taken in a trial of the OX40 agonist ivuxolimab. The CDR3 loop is CASSQGVTNEQFF. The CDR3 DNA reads TGCGCCAGCAGCCAAGGGGTAACGAATGAGCAGTTCTTC.